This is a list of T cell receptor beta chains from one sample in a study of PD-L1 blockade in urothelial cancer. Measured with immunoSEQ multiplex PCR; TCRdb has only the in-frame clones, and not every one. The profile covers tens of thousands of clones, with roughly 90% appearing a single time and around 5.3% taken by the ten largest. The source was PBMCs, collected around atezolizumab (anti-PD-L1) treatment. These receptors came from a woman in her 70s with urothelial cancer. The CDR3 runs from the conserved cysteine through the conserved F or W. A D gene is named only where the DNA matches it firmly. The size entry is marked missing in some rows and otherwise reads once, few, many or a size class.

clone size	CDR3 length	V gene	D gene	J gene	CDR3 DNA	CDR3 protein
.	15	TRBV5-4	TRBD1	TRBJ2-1	TGTGCCAGCAGCTTAGGACAGGGGGCCTGGGATGAGCAGTTCTTC	CASSLGQGAWDEQFF
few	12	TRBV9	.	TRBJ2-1	TGTGCCAGCAGCGGATCTCACGCGGGGCAGTTCTTC	CASSGSHAGQFF
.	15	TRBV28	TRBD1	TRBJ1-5	TGTGCCAGCAATTTAGACAGGGGTTTCAATCAGCCCCAGCATTTT	CASNLDRGFNQPQHF
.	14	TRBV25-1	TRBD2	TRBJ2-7	TGTGCCAGCAGTGAAAGCGGGAGCGACTACGAGCAGTACTTC	CASSESGSDYEQYF
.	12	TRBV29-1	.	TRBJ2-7	TGCAGCGTAGGACAGAGCTCCTACGAGCAGTACTTC	CSVGQSSYEQYF
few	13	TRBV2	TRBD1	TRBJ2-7	TGTGCCAGCAGAGGGGGCGGTACCTACGAGCAGTACTTC	CASRGGGTYEQYF
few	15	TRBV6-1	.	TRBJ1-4	TGTGCCAGCAGTGGCGGCAGGGCCGGGGGGTCAGAACTGTTTTTT	CASSGGRAGGSELFF
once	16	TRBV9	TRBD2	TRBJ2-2	TGTGCCAGCAGCGTAGCTAGCGGGGGCTGGGCCGGGGAGCTGTTTTTT	CASSVASGGWAGELFF
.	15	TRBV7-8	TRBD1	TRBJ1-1	TGTGCCAGCAGCAAAACCGGGACAGGGGGCACTGAAGCTTTCTTT	CASSKTGTGGTEAFF
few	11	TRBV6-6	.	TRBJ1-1	TGTGCCAGCAGCCCCCAGAGGTGGGCTTTCTTT	CASSPQRWAFF
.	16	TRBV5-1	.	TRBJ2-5	TGCGCCAGCAGCTCCCGTCACTCGTTCAGGGAAGAGACCCAGTACTTC	CASSSRHSFREETQYF
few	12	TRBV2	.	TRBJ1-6	TGTGCCAGCCGGGAGGATAATTCACCCCTCCACTTT	CASREDNSPLHF
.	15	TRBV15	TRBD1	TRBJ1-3	TGTGCCACCAGCAGGGGACAGGGGGCTGGAAACACCATATATTTT	CATSRGQGAGNTIYF
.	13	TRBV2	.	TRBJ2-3	TGTGCCAGCAGTGGTGCTAGCGCTTATACGCAGTATTTT	CASSGASAYTQYF
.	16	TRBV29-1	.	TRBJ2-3	TGCAGCGTCCCCGTGGTGGGGCGCCGACCCACAGATACGCAGTATTTT	CSVPVVGRRPTDTQYF
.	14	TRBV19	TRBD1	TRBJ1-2	TGTGCCAGTAGTACAGGGGGCGCTAACCATGGCTACACCTTC	CASSTGGANHGYTF
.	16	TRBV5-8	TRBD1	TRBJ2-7	TGTGCCAGCAGCTTGCCCGCAGGACAGGGGTTAAACGAGCAGTACTTC	CASSLPAGQGLNEQYF
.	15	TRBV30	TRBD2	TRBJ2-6	TGTGCCTGGAGTTATAGCGGGCGAGGGGCCAACGTCCTGACTTTC	CAWSYSGRGANVLTF
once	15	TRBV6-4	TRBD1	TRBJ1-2	TGTGCCAGCAGTGCCGTGGACAGGGACGCTGATGGCTACACCTTC	CASSAVDRDADGYTF
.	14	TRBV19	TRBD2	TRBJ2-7	TGTGCCAGTAGTCGGCGGGAGACTTCCTACGAGCAGTACTTC	CASSRRETSYEQYF
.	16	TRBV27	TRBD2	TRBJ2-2	TGTGCCAGCACCCCACCGGGGCTAGCGGGCACCGGGGAGCTGTTTTTT	CASTPPGLAGTGELFF
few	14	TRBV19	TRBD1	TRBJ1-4	TGTGCCAGCAGCCTAGACAGGGGAGATGAAAAACTGTTTTTT	CASSLDRGDEKLFF
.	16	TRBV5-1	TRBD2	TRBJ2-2	TGCGCCAGCAGCTTTGGGACTAGCGGTGACACCGGGGAGCTGTTTTTT	CASSFGTSGDTGELFF
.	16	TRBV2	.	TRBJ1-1	TGTGCCAGCACTCCGATAACGTCGGTACCGAACACTGAAGCTTTCTTT	CASTPITSVPNTEAFF
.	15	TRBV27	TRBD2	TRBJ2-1	TGTGCCAGCAGTTTCGGACTAGCGGGAGTCAATGAGCAGTTCTTC	CASSFGLAGVNEQFF